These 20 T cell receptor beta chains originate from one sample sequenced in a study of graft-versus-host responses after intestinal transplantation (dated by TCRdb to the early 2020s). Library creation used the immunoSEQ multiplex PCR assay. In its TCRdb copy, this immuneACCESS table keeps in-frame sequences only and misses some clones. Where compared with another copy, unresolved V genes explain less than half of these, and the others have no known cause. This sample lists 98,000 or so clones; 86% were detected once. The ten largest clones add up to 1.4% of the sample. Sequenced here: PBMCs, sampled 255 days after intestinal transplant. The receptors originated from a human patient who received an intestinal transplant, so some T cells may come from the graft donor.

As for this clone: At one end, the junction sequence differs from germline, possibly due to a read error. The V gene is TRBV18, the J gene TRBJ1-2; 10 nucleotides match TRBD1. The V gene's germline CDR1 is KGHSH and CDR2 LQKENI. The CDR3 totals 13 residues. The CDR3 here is CASSPPSMGQGFF. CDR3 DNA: TGTGCCAGCTCACCACCGTCGATGGGACAGGGGTTCTTC.

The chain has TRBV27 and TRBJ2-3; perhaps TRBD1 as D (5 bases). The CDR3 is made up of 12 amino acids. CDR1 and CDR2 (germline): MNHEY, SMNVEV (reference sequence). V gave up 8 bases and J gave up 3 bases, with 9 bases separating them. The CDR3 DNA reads TGTGCCAGCTCCCCAGGGACAGATACGCAGTATTTT. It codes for CASSPGTDTQYF.

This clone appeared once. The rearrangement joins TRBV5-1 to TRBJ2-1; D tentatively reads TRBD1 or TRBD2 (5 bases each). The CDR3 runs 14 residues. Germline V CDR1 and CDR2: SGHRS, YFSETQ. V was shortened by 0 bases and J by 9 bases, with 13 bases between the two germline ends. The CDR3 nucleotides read TGCGCCAGCAGCTTGGAGGGGACCAGTAGTGAGCAGTTCTTC. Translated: CASSLEGTSSEQFF.

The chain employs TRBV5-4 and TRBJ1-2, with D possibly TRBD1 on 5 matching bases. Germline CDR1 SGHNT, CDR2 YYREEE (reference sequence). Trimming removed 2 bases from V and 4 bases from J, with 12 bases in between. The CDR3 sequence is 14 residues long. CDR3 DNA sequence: TGTGCCAGCAGCTTAGTGGGGGGATCCTATGGCTACACCTTC. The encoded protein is CASSLVGGSYGYTF.

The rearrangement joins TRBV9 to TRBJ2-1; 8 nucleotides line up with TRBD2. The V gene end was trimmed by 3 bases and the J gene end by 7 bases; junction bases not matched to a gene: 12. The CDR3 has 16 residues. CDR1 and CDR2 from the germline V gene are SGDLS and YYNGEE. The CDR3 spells CASSAESGGRWNEQFF. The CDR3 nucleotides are TGTGCCAGCAGCGCAGAATCGGGGGGGCGTTGGAATGAGCAGTTCTTC.

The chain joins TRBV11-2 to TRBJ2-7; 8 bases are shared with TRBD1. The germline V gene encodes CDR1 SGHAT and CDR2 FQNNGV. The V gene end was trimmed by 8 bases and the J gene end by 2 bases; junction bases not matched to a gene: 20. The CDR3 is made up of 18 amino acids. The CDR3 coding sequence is TGTGCCAGCGAACGGGACAGGTACTCCCGGGGACCAACCTACGAGCAGTACTTC. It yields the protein CASERDRYSRGPTYEQYF.

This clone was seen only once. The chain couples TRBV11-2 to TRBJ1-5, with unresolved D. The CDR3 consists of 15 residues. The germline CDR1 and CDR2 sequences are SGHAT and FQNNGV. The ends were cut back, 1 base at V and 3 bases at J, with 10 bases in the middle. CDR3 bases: TGTGCCAGCAGCTTAGGGCCAGGCATCAATCAGCCCCAGCATTTT. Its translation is CASSLGPGINQPQHF.

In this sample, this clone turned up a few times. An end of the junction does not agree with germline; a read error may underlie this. The CDR3 region has the DNA TGTGCCAGCAGTTTATCTTTTAACATCAACATAGCCGACTTC. Amino acid sequence: CASSLSFNINIADF. The rearrangement uses TRBV28 and TRBJ2-7; D unclear. Per the germline V gene, CDR1 is MDHEN and CDR2 is SYDVKM. The length of the CDR3 is 14 residues.

Written as DNA, the CDR3 is TGTGCCAGCAGCTTGGTCGATACCCCCAATCAGCCCCAGCATTTT. It yields the protein CASSLVDTPNQPQHF. V and J are TRBV9 and TRBJ1-5, with no clear D. V was shortened by 4 bases and J by 3 bases, with 14 bases between the two germline ends. The CDR3 length is 15 residues. Per the germline V gene, CDR1 is SGDLS and CDR2 is YYNGEE.

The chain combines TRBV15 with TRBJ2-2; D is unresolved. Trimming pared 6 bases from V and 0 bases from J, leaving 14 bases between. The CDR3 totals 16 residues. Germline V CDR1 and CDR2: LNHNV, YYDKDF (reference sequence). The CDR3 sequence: CATSPSGRTNTGELFF. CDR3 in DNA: TGTGCCACCAGTCCCTCCGGACGGACGAACACCGGGGAGCTGTTTTTT.

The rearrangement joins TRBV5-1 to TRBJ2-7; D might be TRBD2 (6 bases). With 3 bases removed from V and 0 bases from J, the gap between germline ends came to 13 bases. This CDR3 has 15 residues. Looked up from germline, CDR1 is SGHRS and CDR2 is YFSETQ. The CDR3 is CASSSGVGGSYEQYF. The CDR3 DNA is TGCGCCAGCAGCTCGGGAGTGGGGGGCTCCTACGAGCAGTACTTC.

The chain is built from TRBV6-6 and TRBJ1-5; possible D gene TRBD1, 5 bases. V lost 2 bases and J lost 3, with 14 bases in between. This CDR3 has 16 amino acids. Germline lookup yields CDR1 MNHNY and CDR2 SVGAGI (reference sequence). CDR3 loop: CASSYGIGADNQPQHF. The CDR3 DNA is TGTGCCAGCAGTTACGGGATAGGGGCCGACAATCAGCCCCAGCATTTT.

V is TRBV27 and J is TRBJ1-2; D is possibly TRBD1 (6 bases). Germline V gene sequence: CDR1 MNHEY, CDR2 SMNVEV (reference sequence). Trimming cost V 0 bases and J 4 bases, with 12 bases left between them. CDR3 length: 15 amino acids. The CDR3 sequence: CASSLSGAPGYGYTF. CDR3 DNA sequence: TGTGCCAGCAGTTTATCGGGGGCGCCGGGCTATGGCTACACCTTC.

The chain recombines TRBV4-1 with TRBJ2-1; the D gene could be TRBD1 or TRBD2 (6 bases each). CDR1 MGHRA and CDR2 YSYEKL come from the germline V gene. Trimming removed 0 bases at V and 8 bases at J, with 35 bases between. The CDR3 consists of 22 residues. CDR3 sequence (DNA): TGCGCCAGCAGCCAAGATCACTTCGGCGGGGCCTCAAATCTGGGGGCCAAATATGAGCAGTTCTTC. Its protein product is CASSQDHFGGASNLGAKYEQFF.

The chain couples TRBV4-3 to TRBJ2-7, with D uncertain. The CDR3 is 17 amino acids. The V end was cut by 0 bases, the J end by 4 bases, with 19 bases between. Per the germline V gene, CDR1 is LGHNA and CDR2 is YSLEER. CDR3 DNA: TGCGCCAGCAGCCAAGAAGAGCGCCCAGGCTACTTGTACGAGCAGTACGTC. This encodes CASSQEERPGYLYEQYV.

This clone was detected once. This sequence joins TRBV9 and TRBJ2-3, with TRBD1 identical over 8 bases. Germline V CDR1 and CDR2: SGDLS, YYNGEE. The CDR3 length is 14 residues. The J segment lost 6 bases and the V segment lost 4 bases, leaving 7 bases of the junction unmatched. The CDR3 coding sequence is TGTGCCAGCAGCCCCGGACAGGGACCCGATACGCAGTATTTT. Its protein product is CASSPGQGPDTQYF.

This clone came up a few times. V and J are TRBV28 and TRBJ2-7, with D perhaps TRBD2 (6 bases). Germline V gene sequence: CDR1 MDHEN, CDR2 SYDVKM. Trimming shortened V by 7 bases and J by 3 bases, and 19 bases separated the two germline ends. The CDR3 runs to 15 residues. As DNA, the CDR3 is TGTGCCAGCAAAATCTCCGGGACTTTGAACTACGAGCAGTACTTC. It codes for CASKISGTLNYEQYF.

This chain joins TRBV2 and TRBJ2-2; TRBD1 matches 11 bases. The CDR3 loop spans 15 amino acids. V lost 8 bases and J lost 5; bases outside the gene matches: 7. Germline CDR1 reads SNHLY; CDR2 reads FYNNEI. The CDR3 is CASGAGTGGTGELFF. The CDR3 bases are TGTGCCAGCGGTGCCGGGACAGGGGGTACCGGGGAGCTGTTTTTT.

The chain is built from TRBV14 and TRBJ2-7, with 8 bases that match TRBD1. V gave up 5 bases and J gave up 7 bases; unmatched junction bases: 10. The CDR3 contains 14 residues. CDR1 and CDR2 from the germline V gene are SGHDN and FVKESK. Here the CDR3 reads CASSRQGMMREQYF. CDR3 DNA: TGTGCCAGCAGCAGACAGGGGATGATGAGGGAGCAGTACTTC.

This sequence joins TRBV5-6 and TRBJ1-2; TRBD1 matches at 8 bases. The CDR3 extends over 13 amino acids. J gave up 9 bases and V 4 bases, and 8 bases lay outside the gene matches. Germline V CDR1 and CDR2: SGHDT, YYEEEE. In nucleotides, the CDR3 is TGTGCCAGCAGCCATACAGGGGGAGGGAGCTACACCTTC. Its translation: CASSHTGGGSYTF.